Only one count was recorded for the clone carrying this T cell receptor (beta chain). What it recognizes is unknown. Profiled with immunoSEQ multiplex PCR; TCRdb holds only in-frame clones, not every one. The table lists more than 20,000 clones, 75% to 90% of them singletons. In germline, CDR1 is LNHDA, CDR2 SQIVND (reference sequence). V lost 5 bases, J lost 4 bases, and 13 bases stayed unmatched. CDR3 length equals 17 residues. This sample is part of a study of T cells in tuberculosis. Overall study: IGRA-negative adolescents, IGRA-positive adolescents with latent tuberculosis and adults with active tuberculosis formed this South African cohort.

Regarding the study as a whole: Samples were chosen by availability of cryopreserved specimens. Using the GMM-specific repertoire gave over 80% accuracy versus around 70% with motifs.

The receptor's source is a donor aged 10 to 29 with latent tuberculosis or without tuberculosis infection. Sample: PBMCs. This chain links TRBV19 with TRBJ1-3; the match to TRBD1 covers 8 bases. Written as DNA, the CDR3 is TGTGCCAGTAGTGTGGCGGACAGGGCATGGGAAGGAAACACCATATATTTT. This sequence encodes CASSVADRAWEGNTIYF.